These 32 T cell receptor beta chains were sequenced from one sample in a study of vaccination and CD4 T cells after COVID-19. At the Johns Hopkins FTIC core, DNA taken from cultured CD4+ T cells was sequenced by way of the Oncomine TCR Beta short-read assay. TCRdb reprocessed the PCR reads via MiXCR and lists one record per CDR3 protein. Of a few thousand distinct CDR3 sequences in the sample, over 20% were seen once. These TCRs' antigens remain unknown. Specified treatment: approximately 11-day PBMC culture with coronavirus spike peptide pools or control peptides (ViraFEST assay). Sample: CD4+ T cells from blood, cultured in vitro, taken after SARS-CoV-2 vaccination. These receptors came from a human donor who had recovered from COVID-19.

This chain's CDR3 is CASSYWAEGREQFF. The DNA for the CDR3 is TGTGCCAGCAGTTACTGGGCGGAGGGTCGAGAGCAGTTCTTC. The chain couples TRBV12-3 or TRBV12-4 to TRBJ2-1, with a weak D call TRBD2 (6 bases). The length of the CDR3 is 14 residues. V was pared by 4 bases and J by 10 bases, with 17 bases between.

This rearrangement joins TRBV5-1 to TRBJ2-1; 15 nucleotides align to TRBD2. The CDR3 loop spans 17 amino acids. V gave up 3 bases and J gave up 6 bases; unmatched junction bases: 7. Germline assignment: CDR1 SGHRS and CDR2 YFSETQ. In DNA, the CDR3 is TGCGCCAGCAGCTCCCGGACTAGCGGGAGGGAGGGCAATGAGCAGTTCTTC. This sequence encodes CASSSRTSGREGNEQFF.

This clonotype has a handful of counts. V and J are TRBV27 and TRBJ1-5; D not resolved. Deletions cut 2 bases from V and 3 bases from J, with 8 bases between. The CDR3 runs to 14 residues. Germline CDR1 MNHEY, CDR2 SMNVEV (reference sequence). CDR3 in DNA: TGTGCCAGCAGTTTAAGCGTCCTCAATCAGCCCCAGCATTTT. Translation gives CASSLSVLNQPQHF.

In its sample, this clonotype is medium-sized. The chain links TRBV7-2 to TRBJ1-2; D is undetermined. CDR3 size: 15 residues. Germline loops: CDR1 SGHTA, CDR2 FQGNSA. V was cut by 1 base and J by 4 bases, with 13 bases left in between. This CDR3 is CASSLVLVQFYGYTF. In nucleotides, the CDR3 is TGTGCCAGCAGCTTAGTCCTGGTTCAGTTCTATGGCTACACCTTC.

Comment on this clonotype: A clone one base away is much larger, so this may be a read error. This rearrangement joins TRBV20-1 to TRBJ2-5; weak D call: TRBD1 (5 bases). The CDR3 is 15 residues long. The germline CDR1 and CDR2 sequences are DFQATT and SNEGSKA (reference sequence). The DNA of the CDR3 is TGCAGTGCTAGATCGAGAAGACAGACCCAAGAGGCCCAGTACTTC. It codes for CSARSRRQTQEAQYF.

By share of the sample, this clonotype is medium-sized. The chain uses TRBV20-1 and TRBJ1-1; D gene ambiguous. Germline V CDR1 and CDR2: DFQATT, SNEGSKA (reference sequence). V was trimmed by 2 bases and J by 3 bases, leaving 7 bases between them. The CDR3 spans 12 residues. The CDR3 DNA sequence: TGCAGTGCTAGAACCGGGGACACTGAAGCTTTCTTT. It codes for CSARTGDTEAFF.

In its sample, this clonotype is medium-sized. J is TRBJ1-5 and V is TRBV7-2; the D is unclear. V was trimmed by 1 base and J by 0 bases, leaving 4 bases between them. From germline, CDR1 is SGHTA and CDR2 FQGNSA. There are 14 residues in the CDR3. CDR3 DNA: TGTGCCAGCAGCTTAGACAGTAGCAATCAGCCCCAGCATTTT. It specifies CASSLDSSNQPQHF.

V and J are TRBV6-5 and TRBJ2-7; perhaps TRBD2 as D (6 bases). V was pared by 2 bases and J by 4 bases, with 18 bases between. From germline, CDR1 is MNHEY and CDR2 SVGAGI. This CDR3 spans 16 amino acids. The CDR3 DNA follows: TGTGCCAGCAGTTACCCGAGTAGTAGCGGAGCTTACGAGCAGTACTTC. This sequence encodes CASSYPSSSGAYEQYF.

This clonotype is labeled medium-sized. The CDR3 DNA reads as TGTGCCAGCAGCCTAGGACAGGGTTACGAGCAGTACTTC. The encoded protein is CASSLGQGYEQYF. J is TRBJ2-7 and V is TRBV4-2; 8 bases agree with TRBD1. The CDR3 has 13 amino acids. In germline, CDR1 is LGHNA, CDR2 YNFKEQ. V lost 4 bases, J lost 4 bases, and 3 bases stayed unmatched.

The V and J genes are TRBV10-1 and TRBJ2-7; D is undetermined. CDR3 size: 13 residues. V lost 0 bases, J lost 5 bases, and 8 bases lay in between. From germline, CDR1 is WNHNN and CDR2 SYGVQD (reference sequence). DNA of the CDR3: TGCGCCAGCAGTGAGTCTTCGTCCCACGAGCAGTACTTC. This encodes CASSESSSHEQYF.

This clonotype is large within its sample. The genes are TRBV7-2 and TRBJ2-1; 8 bases align to TRBD2. Germline CDR1 SGHTA, CDR2 FQGNSA. The CDR3 has 14 residues. Trimming at V came to 4 bases and at J to 7 bases, leaving 6 bases not matched to a gene. The CDR3 nucleotides are TGTGCCAGCAGCTCGACGGGGGGGCCAAATGAGCAGTTCTTC. It encodes CASSSTGGPNEQFF.

The V call is TRBV28, the J call TRBJ1-2; 9 positions match TRBD1. Germline CDR1 and CDR2: MDHEN and SYDVKM. The CDR3 is 13 residues long. J was trimmed by 4 bases and V by 10 bases; bases with no gene match: 7. The CDR3 region is CATETGGSYGYTF. In DNA form, the CDR3 reads TGTGCCACGGAGACAGGGGGGTCCTATGGCTACACCTTC.

This clonotype was seen a handful of times. The chain links TRBV19 to TRBJ2-3; TRBD2 aligns across 7 bases. The CDR3 runs 17 residues. Germline lookup yields CDR1 LNHDA and CDR2 SQIVND (reference sequence). V lost 3 bases to trimming and J lost 4 bases; unmatched junction nucleotides: 13. CDR3 bases: TGTGCCAGTAGTATGGACGGGGGGTCTCATATACCAGATACGCAGTATTTT. This sequence encodes CASSMDGGSHIPDTQYF.

V and J are TRBV6-1 and TRBJ1-1; the D is unclear. V shed 6 bases and J shed 1 base, with 12 bases lying between them. The CDR3 is 14 amino acids. The germline CDR1 and CDR2 sequences are MNHNS and SASEGT. DNA for the CDR3: TGTGCCAGCAGGGTCTGGGGAGGGAACACTGAAGCTTTCTTT. Protein product: CASRVWGGNTEAFF.

The CDR3 here is CASSLVRGTEAFF. The CDR3, as DNA: TGTGCCAGCAGCTTAGTACGAGGCACTGAAGCTTTCTTT. The chain links TRBV7-7 to TRBJ1-1; D is unclear. Germline V CDR1 and CDR2: SSHAT, FNYEAQ (reference sequence). V lost 1 base and J 4 bases, leaving 7 bases between the germline ends. This CDR3 spans 13 amino acids. The entire variable domain, with the rest obtained from reference TRBV7-7 and TRBJ1-1, is as follows: GAGVSQSPRYKVTKRGQDVTLRCDPISSHATLYWYQQALGQGPEFLTYFNYEAQPDKSGLPSDRFSAERPEGSISTLTIQRTEQRDSAMYRCASSLVRGTEAFFGQGTRLTVV.

The chain links TRBV25-1 to TRBJ1-1; unclear D gene. V was clipped by 4 bases and J by 1 base, with 4 bases between them. The CDR3 has 12 residues. From germline, CDR1 is MGHDK and CDR2 SYGVNS. The CDR3 DNA reads TGTGCCAGCAGTGGGTGGAACACTGAAGCTTTCTTT. This codes for CASSGWNTEAFF.

By sample share, this clonotype is medium-sized. The chain has TRBV6-5 and TRBJ1-1, with D possibly TRBD1 on 6 matching bases. With 5 bases removed from V and 3 bases from J, the gap between germline ends came to 10 bases. CDR3 length: 13 residues. Germline CDR1 is MNHEY and CDR2 is SVGAGI. The CDR3 reads CASSHRVDTEAFF. DNA for the CDR3: TGTGCCAGCAGTCACAGGGTGGACACTGAAGCTTTCTTT.

This clonotype was counted between two and nine times. This chain uses TRBV11-1 with TRBJ1-1; 7 bases align to TRBD1. Germline V gene data show CDR1 as SGHAT and CDR2 as FQDESV (reference sequence). This CDR3 has 14 amino acids. With 5 bases clipped from V and 1 base from J, the junction kept 4 bases outside the gene matches. CDR3 sequence: CASSLGQANTEAFF. DNA of the CDR3: TGTGCCAGCAGCCTAGGACAGGCGAACACTGAAGCTTTCTTT.

CDR3 protein: CASSAHHSGTYNEQFF. DNA of the CDR3: TGCGCCAGCAGTGCCCATCATAGCGGGACCTACAATGAGCAGTTCTTC. This rearrangement joins TRBV10-1 to TRBJ2-1, with 8 nucleotides matching TRBD2. V lost 4 bases and J lost 2; bases outside the gene matches: 7. CDR1 and CDR2 (germline): WNHNN, SYGVQD (reference sequence). The CDR3 consists of 16 residues.

By share, this clonotype ranks as medium-sized. The rearrangement joins TRBV20-1 to TRBJ1-2, with a tentative D call TRBD1 (6 bases). Germline V gene lookup returns CDR1 DFQATT and CDR2 SNEGSKA (reference sequence). CDR3 length: 14 residues. Trimming removed 6 bases from V and 4 bases from J, with 18 bases in between. DNA for the CDR3: TGCAGTGCGGCCGTCCGGGACAAAGCCTATGGCTACACCTTC. Amino acid sequence: CSAAVRDKAYGYTF.

This clonotype is medium-sized in the sample. This chain links TRBV7-9 with TRBJ2-7; maybe TRBD1 (6 bases). V lost 0 bases to trimming and J lost 0 bases, with 12 bases between them. The germline V gene has CDR1 SEHNR and CDR2 FQNEAQ (reference sequence). This CDR3 has 16 residues. The CDR3 nucleotides read TGTGCCAGCAGCTTAGCCGTAGGGGGTCACTCCTACGAGCAGTACTTC. Encoded protein: CASSLAVGGHSYEQYF.

This clonotype was seen a few times. The J gene is TRBJ1-1, the V gene TRBV19, with D maybe TRBD1 (6 bases). Trimming removed 5 bases from V and 1 base from J, with 8 bases in between. Germline V gene sequence: CDR1 LNHDA, CDR2 SQIVND (reference sequence). The CDR3 runs 13 residues. The DNA of the CDR3 is TGTGCCAGTAGTCGACAGGAGAACACTGAAGCTTTCTTT. Translated: CASSRQENTEAFF.

V usage is TRBV6-4 and J usage is TRBJ2-1; D call uncertain. Trimming took off 4 bases at V and 3 bases at J, with 10 bases between the two ends. The germline CDR1 and CDR2 sequences are MRHNA and SNTAGT. The CDR3 sequence is 14 residues long. CDR3 nucleotide sequence: TGTGCCAGCAGTGTTAGGGTAGGCTACAATGAGCAGTTCTTC. As protein: CASSVRVGYNEQFF.

This clonotype has just a few counts. The genes are TRBV18 and TRBJ2-7; the D gene is possibly TRBD2 (6 bases). The germline gives CDR1 KGHSH, CDR2 LQKENI. There are 14 residues in the CDR3. V was pared by 2 bases and J by 0 bases, with 8 bases between. CDR3 bases: TGTGCCAGCTCACCAGGGGGGAACTCCTACGAGCAGTACTTC. Its translation is CASSPGGNSYEQYF.

The chain uses TRBV29-1 and TRBJ1-2; the D gene is possibly TRBD1 (5 bases). V dropped 2 bases and J dropped 3 bases, with 7 bases sitting between them. CDR3 length: 12 amino acids. From germline, CDR1 is SQVTM and CDR2 ANQGSEA. The CDR3 loop reads CSVEKTDYGYTF. In DNA form, the CDR3 reads TGCAGCGTTGAAAAGACAGACTATGGCTACACCTTC. Filled out from reference TRBV29-1 and TRBJ1-2, the complete variable domain reads SAVISQKPSRDICQRGTSLTIQCQVDSQVTMMFWYRQQPGQSLTLIATANQGSEATYESGFVIDKFPISRPNLTFSTLTVSNMSPEDSSIYLCSVEKTDYGYTFGSGTRLTVV.

In its sample, this clonotype ranks as medium-sized. This rearrangement joins TRBV27 to TRBJ2-7; 11 bases align to TRBD1. This CDR3 has 14 residues. The junction had 6 bases not matched to a gene; V was cut back by 4 bases and J by 7 bases. CDR1 is MNHEY, CDR2 SMNVEV, per germline (reference sequence). CDR3 protein: CASSWDRGVGEQYF. CDR3 nucleotide sequence: TGTGCCAGCAGTTGGGACAGGGGGGTTGGGGAGCAGTACTTC.

This chain joins TRBV7-6 and TRBJ2-1, with 16 bases fitting TRBD2. This CDR3 comprises 14 residues. Trimming took 6 bases from V and 15 from J; bases not matched to a gene: 8. Germline CDR1 is SGHVS and CDR2 is FNYEAQ. CDR3 bases: TGTGCCAGCAGTACGGGACTAGCGGGGGGGATCGGGTTCTTC. The encoded protein is CASSTGLAGGIGFF.

The V gene is TRBV10-3, the J gene TRBJ2-3; 9 bases align to TRBD2. This CDR3 contains 15 residues. Germline CDR1 is ENHRY and CDR2 is SYGVKD. The J segment lost 2 bases and the V segment lost 6 bases, leaving 6 bases of the junction unmatched. The CDR3 here is CAISPSGGLTDTQYF. The CDR3 DNA reads TGTGCCATCAGCCCGAGCGGGGGGCTCACAGATACGCAGTATTTT.

By frequency in the sample, this clonotype is medium-sized. The genes are TRBV7-2 and TRBJ2-3; no clear D gene. V was shortened by 6 bases and J by 0 bases, with 13 bases between the two germline ends. CDR1 and CDR2 from the germline V gene are SGHTA and FQGNSA. This CDR3 is 15 amino acids long. The CDR3 DNA reads TGTGCCAGCAGATTTACGGGCTCTAGCACAGATACGCAGTATTTT. Amino acids: CASRFTGSSTDTQYF.

This clonotype is labeled medium-sized. The chain is built from TRBV14 and TRBJ2-3; the match to TRBD2 covers 8 bases. The germline V gene has CDR1 SGHDN and CDR2 FVKESK. With 6 bases clipped from V and 3 bases from J, the junction kept 5 bases outside the gene matches. The CDR3 consists of 14 residues. The CDR3, as DNA: TGTGCCAGCAGACGGGGGGGGCTAACAGATACGCAGTATTTT. Protein sequence: CASRRGGLTDTQYF.

By sample share, this clonotype is medium-sized (0.01 to 0.1%). V is TRBV28 and J is TRBJ2-5; 11 nucleotides line up with TRBD2. Germline CDR1 and CDR2: MDHEN and SYDVKM. J was trimmed by 2 bases and V by 4 bases; bases with no gene match: 9. This CDR3 spans 17 amino acids. Here the CDR3 reads CASSSGSTSGVQETQYF. CDR3 nucleotides: TGTGCCAGCAGTTCCGGATCGACTAGCGGGGTTCAAGAGACCCAGTACTTC.

This clonotype was detected only a few times. The chain links TRBV6-1 to TRBJ1-1, with D unresolved. Germline V gene data show CDR1 as MNHNS and CDR2 as SASEGT. This CDR3 has 14 amino acids. Trimming left V 7 bases short and J 1 base short, with 13 bases between. CDR3 sequence: CASTLYEKNTEAFF. The CDR3, as DNA: TGTGCCAGCACTCTTTACGAGAAGAACACTGAAGCTTTCTTT.